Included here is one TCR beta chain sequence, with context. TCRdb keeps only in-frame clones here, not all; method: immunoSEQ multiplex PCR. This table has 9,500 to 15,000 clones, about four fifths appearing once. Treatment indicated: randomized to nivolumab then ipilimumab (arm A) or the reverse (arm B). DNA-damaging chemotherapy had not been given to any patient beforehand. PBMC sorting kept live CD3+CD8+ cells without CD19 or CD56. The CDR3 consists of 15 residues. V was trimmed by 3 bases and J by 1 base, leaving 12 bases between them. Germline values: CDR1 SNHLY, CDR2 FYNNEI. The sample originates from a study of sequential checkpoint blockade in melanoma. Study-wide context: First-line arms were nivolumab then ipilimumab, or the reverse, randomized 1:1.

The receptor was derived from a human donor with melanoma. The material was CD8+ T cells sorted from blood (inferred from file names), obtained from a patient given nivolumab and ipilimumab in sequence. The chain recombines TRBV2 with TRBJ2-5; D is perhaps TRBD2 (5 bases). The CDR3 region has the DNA TGTGCCAGCAGTGATTTATTCGGGGTCCAAGAGACCCAGTACTTC. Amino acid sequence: CASSDLFGVQETQYF.